This is a list of T cell receptor beta chains from one sample in a study of blood T cell repertoires in COVID-19. Produced via immunoSEQ multiplex PCR; TCRdb's table is partial and in-frame only. The sample consists of about 190,000 clones, about 88% of them appearing once. The sample taken for sequencing was peripheral blood. These receptors were obtained from a man aged 25-40 years with acute or convalescent COVID-19. Both conserved end residues are trimmed from each CDR3.

v_call	j_call	cdr3_aa
TRBV28	TRBJ2-7	ASQLSGYEQY
TRBV6-6	TRBJ2-5	ASSYFLETQY
TRBV5-1	TRBJ2-5	ASSGGQGEVEY
TRBV19	TRBJ1-1	ASSRYSRFTEAF
TRBV27	TRBJ1-1	ASSTPGSPKGTEAF
TRBV6-5	TRBJ1-2	ASSSRSQVNYGYT
TRBV7-8	TRBJ2-2	VSSLQLAGEGELF
TRBV19	TRBJ2-7	ASSIPGTGTYEQY
TRBV9	TRBJ1-3	ASSVGQIAGGNTIY
TRBV19	TRBJ2-5	ASSIALGETQY
TRBV3-1/TRBV3-2	TRBJ1-2	ASSHLTGGTKPRGYT
TRBV11-3	TRBJ1-1	ASSLDGQAGEAF
TRBV11-2	TRBJ2-1	ASSSARTEQF
TRBV19	TRBJ1-2	ASNPGMGGYT
TRBV28	TRBJ2-7	ASSLTGYEQY
TRBV10-3	TRBJ2-1	AIRASSGTYNEQF
TRBV29-1	TRBJ1-3	SVGSGLVPDTIY
TRBV11-2	TRBJ2-5	ASSPTGGETQY
TRBV28	TRBJ2-7	ASKSGTGSRY
TRBV6-5	TRBJ1-2	ASSYGGGYT
TRBV28	TRBJ1-2	ASSLVVGERVGYT